The 28 T cell receptor beta chains presented below share a single source sample, sequenced in a study of CD8 T cells in ankylosing spondylitis. TCRdb reprocessed the 5' RACE reads with MiXCR, giving one entry per CDR3 protein. The sample lists hundreds of thousands of distinct CDR3 sequences; approximately 20% were seen once. What was sequenced was blood, either unsorted or a sorted T cell fraction (not recorded which). The receptors here all came from a male donor with ankylosing spondylitis or in good health (not recorded which).

This clonotype was seen repeatedly, ten times or more. The chain combines TRBV12-3 or TRBV12-4 with TRBJ2-3, with D possibly being TRBD1 or TRBD2 (5 bases each). Trimming removed 3 bases at V and 6 bases at J, with 13 bases between. The CDR3 length is 14 residues. In DNA form, the CDR3 reads TGTGCCAGCAGTTTCCGGGACCCCTCGGATACGCAGTATTTT. Its protein is CASSFRDPSDTQYF.

The gene calls are TRBV5-1 and TRBJ2-5; TRBD2 matches at 10 bases. This CDR3 is built from 18 residues. Trimming took 4 bases from V and 1 from J; bases not matched to a gene: 13. Germline V gene lookup returns CDR1 SGHRS and CDR2 YFSETQ. This CDR3 is CASSPLPKGTSVQETQYF. The DNA for the CDR3 is TGCGCCAGCAGCCCATTACCCAAAGGGACTAGCGTCCAAGAGACCCAGTACTTC.

The CDR3: CASTLTHADTQYF. CDR3 sequence (DNA): TGTGCCAGCACCCTGACCCACGCAGATACGCAGTATTTT. The chain links TRBV12-3 or TRBV12-4 to TRBJ2-3; no reliable D call. This CDR3 is built from 13 residues. With 7 bases removed from V and 4 bases from J, the gap between germline ends came to 12 bases.

A few counts support this clonotype. A much larger clonotype is one base distant, so this may be a read error. The V and J genes are TRBV29-1 and TRBJ2-1, with D perhaps matching TRBD2 (7 bases). The CDR3 totals 16 residues. Trimming stripped 5 bases from V and 0 bases from J, with 17 bases between. The V gene's germline CDR1 is SQVTM and CDR2 ANQGSEA. CDR3: CSVSAGALSSYNEQFF. The CDR3, as DNA: TGCAGCGTTAGCGCGGGGGCCCTAAGCTCCTACAATGAGCAGTTCTTC.

V is TRBV24-1 and J is TRBJ2-1; D ambiguous. Looked up from germline, CDR1 is KGHDR and CDR2 is SFDVKD. The CDR3 runs to 13 residues. V was pared by 5 bases and J by 3 bases, with 7 bases between. CDR3 bases: TGTGCCACCAGTGGGCCCGGCTACAATGAGCAGTTCTTC. It is translated as CATSGPGYNEQFF.

Note on this clonotype: The junction differs from germline at one of its ends, possibly a read error. The chain uses TRBV14 and TRBJ2-2; D call uncertain. This CDR3 comprises 15 residues. Germline V gives CDR1 SGHDN, CDR2 FVKESK. The CDR3 reads CTSSPLVGRTGELFF. The CDR3 nucleotides read TGTACCAGCAGCCCCCTCGTGGGTAGAACCGGGGAGCTGTTTTTT. The full variable domain, its missing parts supplied by reference TRBV14 and TRBJ2-2, is EAGVTQFPSHSVIEKGQTVTLRCDPISGHDNLYWYRRVMGKEIKFLLHFVKESKQDESGMPNNRFLAERTGGTYSTLKVQPAELEDSGVYFCTSSPLVGRTGELFFGEGSRLTVL.

At least ten counts were recorded for this clonotype. The gene calls are TRBV10-3 and TRBJ2-1; 12 positions match TRBD2. The germline gives CDR1 ENHRY, CDR2 SYGVKD. The CDR3 runs 16 residues. Trimming took 4 bases from V and 0 from J; bases not matched to a gene: 1. CDR3 protein: CAISVTSGSSYNEQFF. Here the CDR3 DNA reads TGTGCCATCAGTGTGACTAGCGGGAGCTCCTACAATGAGCAGTTCTTC.

This chain connects TRBV10-3 to TRBJ2-1; 14 nucleotides align to TRBD2. CDR1 is ENHRY and CDR2 is SYGVKD in the germline V gene. V gave up 7 bases and J gave up 0 bases; unmatched junction bases: 8. The length of the CDR3 is 18 residues. The CDR3 DNA reads as TGTGCCATCACCTCGGGACTAGCGGGAGTAAGCTCCTACAATGAGCAGTTCTTC. Protein sequence: CAITSGLAGVSSYNEQFF.

The chain couples TRBV4-2 to TRBJ2-2, with 11 bases aligning to TRBD2. The CDR3 runs 16 residues. Germline assignment: CDR1 LGHNA and CDR2 YNFKEQ. V lost 3 bases, J lost 5 bases, and 5 bases stayed unmatched. The CDR3 protein is CASSQNRLAGTGELFF. The CDR3 DNA sequence: TGTGCCAGCAGCCAGAACCGACTAGCGGGGACCGGGGAGCTGTTTTTT.

This clonotype was seen many times. The gene calls are TRBV28 and TRBJ1-5; 7 bases fit TRBD1. The CDR3 covers 15 residues. Germline assignment: CDR1 MDHEN and CDR2 SYDVKM. J gave up 4 bases and V 2 bases, and 5 bases lay outside the gene matches. CDR3 loop: CASSLGGTVNQPQHF. The CDR3, as DNA: TGTGCCAGCAGTTTAGGCGGGACAGTTAATCAGCCCCAGCATTTT.

Only a few counts were recorded for this clonotype. The chain is built from TRBV6-1 and TRBJ2-2, with a tentative D call TRBD1 (5 bases). Germline V gene data show CDR1 as MNHNS and CDR2 as SASEGT. The V gene lost 6 bases and the J gene lost 6 bases, with 14 bases spanning the gap. This CDR3 spans 14 amino acids. CDR3 nucleotide sequence: TGTGCCAGCAGGAAGACAGTTAGGCCCGGGGAGCTGTTTTTT. It specifies CASRKTVRPGELFF.

This clonotype was seen many times. The chain couples TRBV5-1 to TRBJ1-4, with D unclear. Germline V CDR1 and CDR2: SGHRS, YFSETQ. Trimming took off 3 bases at V and 3 bases at J, with 12 bases between the two ends. The CDR3 has 15 amino acids. CDR3 sequence (DNA): TGCGCCAGCAGCTCGTCGTGGACTTCTAATGAAAAACTGTTTTTT. Translation gives CASSSSWTSNEKLFF. Using reference TRBV5-1 and TRBJ1-4 for the parts outside the CDR3, the full variable domain is KAGVTQTPRYLIKTRGQQVTLSCSPISGHRSVSWYQQTPGQGLQFLFEYFSETQRNKGNFPGRFSGRQFSNSRSEMNVSTLELGDSALYLCASSSSWTSNEKLFFGSGTQLSVL.

This clonotype was detected only a few times. The chain has TRBV24-1 and TRBJ1-4; a possible D gene is TRBD1 (5 bases). This CDR3 comprises 14 residues. Looked up from germline, CDR1 is KGHDR and CDR2 is SFDVKD. The V and J ends lost 5 bases and 3 bases respectively, with 9 bases between them. In nucleotides, the CDR3 is TGTGCCACCAGTGCGGAGGGACCTAATGAAAAACTGTTTTTT. Amino acids: CATSAEGPNEKLFF.

This clonotype turned up a few times. This chain uses TRBV10-3 with TRBJ2-7; no clear D. CDR1 ENHRY and CDR2 SYGVKD come from the germline V gene. V was clipped by 4 bases and J by 0 bases, with 10 bases between them. The CDR3 is made up of 14 amino acids. This CDR3 is CAISGSQSSYEQYV. CDR3 nucleotides: TGTGCCATCAGTGGATCCCAGAGCTCCTACGAGCAGTACGTC.

This chain uses TRBV14 with TRBJ1-1; D not certain. The germline gives CDR1 SGHDN, CDR2 FVKESK. This CDR3 has 13 residues. V lost 1 base and J lost 11, with 14 bases in between. The CDR3 region has the DNA TGTGCCAGCAGCCAAGTAGTCAGTTTGGGGGCTTTCTTT. Encoded protein: CASSQVVSLGAFF.

The chain is built from TRBV5-1 and TRBJ2-7; 7 bases are shared with TRBD1. Germline V gene data show CDR1 as SGHRS and CDR2 as YFSETQ. The CDR3 sequence is 14 residues long. Trimming at V came to 5 bases and at J to 1 base, leaving 6 bases not matched to a gene. For the CDR3, the DNA is TGCGCCAGCAGACACGGACAGGTTTCCTACGAGCAGTACGTC. Translation gives CASRHGQVSYEQYV.

V and J are TRBV15 and TRBJ2-1, with a weak D call TRBD2 (5 bases). Germline-derived CDR1 and CDR2 are LNHNV and YYDKDF (reference sequence). V was clipped by 3 bases and J by 7 bases, with 13 bases between them. The CDR3 length is 14 residues. The CDR3 nucleotides are TGTGCCACCAGCAGGAGAACTAGTTATAATGAGCAGTTCTTC. Translating gives CATSRRTSYNEQFF. The variable domain in full, completed from reference TRBV15 and TRBJ2-1, reads DAMVIQNPRYQVTQFGKPVTLSCSQTLNHNVMYWYQQKSSQAPKLLFHYYDKDFNNEADTPDNFQSRRPNTSFCFLDIRSPGLGDTAMYLCATSRRTSYNEQFFGPGTRLTVL.

In its sample, this clonotype was seen a few times. This chain uses TRBV15 with TRBJ2-5; D unclear. The germline V and J ends were trimmed by 0 bases and 2 bases, with 7 bases remaining between them. CDR3 length: 14 residues. Germline CDR1 LNHNV, CDR2 YYDKDF (reference sequence). The CDR3 region is CATSREGRQETQYF. The CDR3 DNA reads as TGTGCCACCAGCAGAGAAGGCAGGCAAGAGACCCAGTACTTC.

This clonotype was counted only a few times. The chain carries TRBV20-1 and TRBJ2-1; tentative D call: TRBD1 (5 bases). Germline CDR1 is DFQATT and CDR2 is SNEGSKA (reference sequence). The CDR3 consists of 13 residues. With 5 bases removed from V and 4 bases from J, the gap between germline ends came to 12 bases. CDR3 bases: TGCAGTGCTCCTCACAGGATTTACAATGAGCAGTTCTTC. Its translation is CSAPHRIYNEQFF.

This clonotype was seen a handful of times. V usage is TRBV7-9 and J usage is TRBJ1-1, with TRBD1 as a possible D gene (5 bases). From germline, CDR1 is SEHNR and CDR2 FQNEAQ (reference sequence). The CDR3 has 15 amino acids. V was clipped by 5 bases and J by 4 bases, with 17 bases between them. CDR3 amino acids: CASSPDLGAITEAFF. CDR3 in DNA: TGTGCCAGCAGCCCAGATCTAGGGGCGATCACTGAAGCTTTCTTT.

This clonotype was observed a handful of times. The rearrangement links TRBV20-1 to TRBJ2-5; D is undetermined. This CDR3 spans 12 amino acids. Germline CDR1 is DFQATT and CDR2 is SNEGSKA (reference sequence). Trimming removed 3 bases from V and 5 bases from J, with 10 bases in between. The CDR3 loop is CSASPGSETQYF. CDR3 sequence (DNA): TGCAGTGCTAGCCCGGGTTCCGAGACCCAGTACTTC.

The chain recombines TRBV2 with TRBJ1-6, with D possibly matching TRBD1 (6 bases). The V and J ends lost 0 bases and 6 bases respectively, with 18 bases between them. Germline V CDR1 and CDR2: SNHLY, FYNNEI. The CDR3 runs to 18 residues. CDR3 protein: CASSEAKGTRGLNSPLHF. Here the CDR3 DNA reads TGTGCCAGCAGTGAAGCGAAGGGGACAAGGGGACTTAATTCACCCCTCCACTTT.

The chain couples TRBV2 to TRBJ2-1; tentative D call: TRBD2 (6 bases). Germline CDR1 SNHLY, CDR2 FYNNEI. This CDR3 comprises 14 residues. V was shortened by 6 bases and J by 5 bases, with 14 bases between the two germline ends. The CDR3 loop reads CASSQRDSHNEQFF. CDR3 bases: TGTGCCAGCAGCCAAAGGGACTCACACAATGAGCAGTTCTTC. The full variable domain, completed using reference TRBV2 and TRBJ2-1, is EPEVTQTPSHQVTQMGQEVILRCVPISNHLYFYWYRQILGQKVEFLVSFYNNEISEKSEIFDDQFSVERPDGSNFTLKIRSTKLEDSAMYFCASSQRDSHNEQFFGPGTRLTVL.

The chain uses TRBV29-1 and TRBJ2-3; weak D call: TRBD1 (5 bases). The V gene's germline CDR1 is SQVTM and CDR2 ANQGSEA. Trimming removed 6 bases at V and 0 bases at J, with 10 bases between. The CDR3 contains 13 residues. The CDR3 sequence is CSVDRQSTDTQYF. In DNA, the CDR3 is TGCAGCGTCGACCGACAGAGCACAGATACGCAGTATTTT.

The chain is built from TRBV7-9 and TRBJ2-1; the match to TRBD2 covers 13 bases. Germline assignment: CDR1 SEHNR and CDR2 FQNEAQ (reference sequence). The J segment lost 3 bases and the V segment lost 4 bases, leaving 3 bases of the junction unmatched. CDR3 length: 16 amino acids. CDR3 nucleotide sequence: TGTGCCAGCAGCTCCGGGACTAGCGGGGTCTACAATGAGCAGTTCTTC. Its protein product is CASSSGTSGVYNEQFF. Supplemented by reference TRBV7-9 and TRBJ2-1, the full variable domain reads DTGVSQNPRHKITKRGQNVTFRCDPISEHNRLYWYRQTLGQGPEFLTYFQNEAQLEKSRLLSDRFSAERPKGSFSTLEIQRTEQGDSAMYLCASSSGTSGVYNEQFFGPGTRLTVL.

This clonotype showed up just a few times. The V gene is TRBV20-1, the J gene TRBJ1-1, with a tentative D call TRBD1 (5 bases). The CDR3 has 13 residues. The ends were cut back, 7 bases at V and 5 bases at J, with 17 bases in the middle. CDR1 and CDR2 from the germline V gene are DFQATT and SNEGSKA (reference sequence). The CDR3 here is CSGSEGYETEAFF. In DNA, the CDR3 is TGCAGTGGGAGCGAGGGGTACGAAACTGAAGCTTTCTTT.

This clonotype has just a few counts. The rearrangement links TRBV5-1 to TRBJ2-3; D perhaps matches TRBD1 (5 bases). CDR1 and CDR2 (germline): SGHRS, YFSETQ. The CDR3 runs 17 residues. V lost 3 bases and J 0 bases, leaving 17 bases between the germline ends. The CDR3 sequence: CASSYRQKPTSTDTQYF. CDR3 nucleotides: TGCGCCAGCAGCTACCGACAGAAACCGACTAGCACAGATACGCAGTATTTT. Full variable domain (outside the CDR3, taken from reference TRBV5-1 and TRBJ2-3): KAGVTQTPRYLIKTRGQQVTLSCSPISGHRSVSWYQQTPGQGLQFLFEYFSETQRNKGNFPGRFSGRQFSNSRSEMNVSTLELGDSALYLCASSYRQKPTSTDTQYFGPGTRLTVL.

This clonotype was observed many times. This chain uses TRBV10-3 with TRBJ1-1; no clear D gene. CDR1 and CDR2 (germline): ENHRY, SYGVKD. The CDR3 length is 13 residues. V lost 10 bases, J lost 5 bases, and 17 bases lay in between. In nucleotides, the CDR3 is TGTGCCACATCTTCTCTAGGTGAGACTGAAGCTTTCTTT. This translates into CATSSLGETEAFF.